In this sample, the clone carrying this T cell receptor (beta chain) turned up many times. Its antigen is undetermined. CDR3 length: 16 amino acids. Trimming stripped 0 bases from V and 3 bases from J, with 15 bases between. From germline, CDR1 is SGHRS and CDR2 YFSETQ. TCRbeta library construction was performed incorporating unique molecular identifiers. Each CDR3 protein is one row after TCRdb ran MiXCR on the PCR reads. Of 490,000 or so distinct CDR3 sequences listed, under 12% are singletons. The sample comes from a study of T-cell reconstitution after alpha-beta-depleted transplantation in children. General observations from the study: By about two months after transplant, alpha-beta T cells reportedly arose from several hundred graft clones that had expanded.

The V call is TRBV5-1, the J call TRBJ1-2; TRBD1 might be the D (6 bases). The sample in question was PBMCs, obtained before TCRalphabeta/CD19-depleted stem cell transplant. The TCR originated in a child aged 2 to 15 with inherited bone marrow failure, due to receive a stem cell transplant. DNA for the CDR3: TGCGCCAGCAGCTTGGAGACGCGGGGGCTCTACTATGGCTACACCTTC. Translating it yields CASSLETRGLYYGYTF.